The next 6 T cell receptor beta chains were all read from a single sample in a study of blood T cells in healthy people across ages. Sample-barcoded 5' priming and a J-beta primer mix drove a second PCR of roughly 7 to 11 cycles. In TCRdb, the 5' RACE reads were re-called with MiXCR into one record per CDR3 protein. The table lists 650,000 to 1,000,000 distinct CDR3 sequences, 35% to 60% of them singletons. Material: blood. The receptor set was obtained from a man older than 75 in good health.

This chain uses TRBV21-1 with TRBJ2-7; the table's D call, TRBD1, was not checked against the DNA. TRBV21-1 represents a pseudogene. The CDR3 is made up of 16 amino acids. The DNA of the CDR3 is TGTGCCAGCAGCAAAGCGCTTGTCACAGGGAGAGGCGAGCAGTACTTC. This codes for CASSKALVTGRGEQYF.

The J gene is TRBJ2-4, the V gene TRBV20-1, with TRBD1 matching 7 bases. V trimming: 6 bases; J trimming: 13 bases; junction bases outside the gene matches: 12. Germline CDR1 is DFQATT and CDR2 is SNEGSKA (reference sequence). This CDR3 contains 12 residues. The CDR3 DNA reads TGCAGTGCGGGGCGGACAGGTTGGGAGCAGTACTTC. This codes for CSAGRTGWEQYF.

The chain carries TRBV28 and TRBJ2-1; 7 positions match TRBD1. CDR1 and CDR2 (germline): MDHEN, SYDVKM. The trim removed 1 base at V and 10 bases at J, leaving 16 bases unmatched. The CDR3 is 17 residues long. DNA for the CDR3: TGTGCCAGCAGTTTATCCCCCCGACAGGGCCGCAATGAGGAGCAGTTCTTC. Protein: CASSLSPRQGRNEEQFF.

This clonotype has a handful of counts. The rearrangement joins TRBV7-2 to TRBJ2-7; 10 bases fit TRBD2. The CDR3 is made up of 16 amino acids. V trimming: 5 bases; J trimming: 6 bases; junction bases outside the gene matches: 13. Germline V lookup: CDR1 SGHTA, CDR2 FQGNSA. CDR3 in amino acids: CASSRIAGGGRREQYF. CDR3 bases: TGTGCCAGCAGCCGCATAGCGGGAGGAGGTCGTCGCGAGCAGTACTTC.

This clonotype was found a few times. This chain connects TRBV12-3 or TRBV12-4 to TRBJ2-4; D call uncertain. The DNA end is a closer match to TRBJ2-7, so the J assignment may be wrong. The CDR3 is made up of 11 amino acids. The CDR3 DNA reads as TGTGCCAGCAGTTTAACAAACGAGCAGTACTTC. Protein product: CASSLTNEQYF.

The rearrangement links TRBV20-1 to TRBJ2-2; D is ambiguous. The CDR3 sequence is 14 residues long. Trimming took off 6 bases at V and 2 bases at J, with 13 bases between the two ends. Germline CDR1 and CDR2: DFQATT and SNEGSKA (reference sequence). CDR3 DNA sequence: TGCAGTGCCAAAGTTCCCCTTAACACCGGGGAGCTGTTTTTT. Translated, it gives CSAKVPLNTGELFF.